A single sample is the source of the 8 T cell receptor beta chains below, sequenced in a study of T cell responses to AZD1222 COVID-19 vaccine. Sequenced by immunoSEQ multiplex PCR; TCRdb stores in-frame clones only, minus some. Among around 150,000 clones listed, around 94% were seen once. Sequenced material: peripheral blood, taken on day 0 of AZD1222 vaccination. Receptor source: an adult in good health.

This chain joins TRBV28 and TRBJ1-6, with D possibly TRBD1 on 5 matching bases. CDR3 length: 15 residues. V gave up 5 bases and J gave up 8 bases, with 16 bases separating them. CDR1 is MDHEN, CDR2 SYDVKM, per germline. CDR3 sequence: CASSKGLPGYSPLHF. CDR3 sequence (DNA): TGTGCCAGCAGTAAGGGACTTCCTGGGTATTCACCCCTCCACTTT.

The genes are TRBV3-1 (or the pseudogene TRBV3-2) and TRBJ1-4; D gene unclear. The CDR3 covers 14 residues. Germline values: CDR1 LGHDT, CDR2 YNNKEL (reference sequence). Between the trimmed V and J ends, which lost 0 bases and 9 bases, there was a span of 11 bases. Here the CDR3 reads CASSQDRLTKKLFF. For the CDR3, the DNA is TGTGCCAGCAGCCAAGACAGGCTCACGAAAAAACTGTTTTTT.

V gene TRBV7-9 combines with J gene TRBJ2-3; D is uncertain. This CDR3 is built from 11 residues. Germline V gives CDR1 SEHNR, CDR2 FQNEAQ (reference sequence). Deletions cut 5 bases from V and 7 bases from J, with 7 bases between. CDR3 protein: CASSPYYTQYF. CDR3 nucleotide sequence: TGTGCCAGCAGCCCCTACTATACGCAGTATTTT.

The V gene is TRBV6-1, the J gene TRBJ2-1; TRBD2 matches at 7 bases. The CDR3 is 17 amino acids. The germline V gene encodes CDR1 MNHNS and CDR2 SASEGT. V trimming: 2 bases; J trimming: 6 bases; junction bases outside the gene matches: 13. The CDR3 coding sequence is TGTGCCAGCAGTGAATTTTGGGTTAGCGGGCTTGGCAATGAGCAGTTCTTC. It yields the protein CASSEFWVSGLGNEQFF.

This chain joins TRBV30 and TRBJ1-1, with 7 bases fitting TRBD1. Germline CDR1 and CDR2: GTSNPN and SVGIG (reference sequence). Trimming cost V 1 base and J 3 bases; bases outside gene matches: 2. There are 13 residues in the CDR3. Here the CDR3 DNA reads TGTGCCTGGAGTGATCAGGGGGACACTGAAGCTTTCTTT. Residues: CAWSDQGDTEAFF.

The chain combines TRBV27 with TRBJ1-1; no firm D call. The CDR3 contains 14 residues. In germline, CDR1 is MNHEY, CDR2 SMNVEV (reference sequence). V lost 5 bases and J lost 1, with 11 bases in between. The CDR3 nucleotides are TGTGCCAGCAGTCTGTCGGAGAGGAACACTGAAGCTTTCTTT. This translates into CASSLSERNTEAFF.

The CDR3 sequence: CASGVKYQNTEAFF. CDR3 nucleotides: TGTGCCAGCGGCGTGAAATATCAGAACACTGAAGCTTTCTTT. The chain combines TRBV2 with TRBJ1-1, with D unresolved. V lost 8 bases and J lost 1, with 14 bases in between. This CDR3 contains 14 residues. CDR1 is SNHLY and CDR2 is FYNNEI in the germline V gene.

The chain is built from TRBV27 and TRBJ2-1; the match to TRBD2 covers 10 bases. This CDR3 is built from 15 residues. V shed 8 bases, J shed 5 bases, and the junction held 9 bases outside the gene matches. Germline V lookup: CDR1 MNHEY, CDR2 SMNVEV (reference sequence). CDR3 in DNA: TGTGCCAGCCGCGTTCTAGCGGGAGTCAACAATGAGCAGTTCTTC. As protein: CASRVLAGVNNEQFF.